One sample yielded the 7 T cell receptor beta chains listed below, sequenced in a study of cytomegalovirus exposure and HLA in healthy donors. The PCR used 60 Vbeta and 13 Jbeta primers. Only in-frame clones appear in the TCRdb table, and some are missing; sequencing was by immunoSEQ multiplex PCR. The sample records fewer than 250,000 clones, approximately 78% being singletons. The material sequenced was PBMCs. The receptor set was obtained from a male donor in good health and CMV-seronegative.

V usage is TRBV18 and J usage is TRBJ2-1; 10 bases agree with TRBD2. The CDR3 has 15 amino acids. V trimming: 2 bases; J trimming: 9 bases; junction bases outside the gene matches: 7. The germline gives CDR1 KGHSH, CDR2 LQKENI. The CDR3 region is CASSPEREGAGEQFF. The CDR3 DNA is TGTGCCAGCTCACCAGAGCGGGAGGGAGCAGGTGAGCAGTTCTTC.

V usage is TRBV5-4 and J usage is TRBJ2-3, with TRBD1 matching 9 bases. CDR1 is SGHNT, CDR2 YYREEE, per germline (reference sequence). This CDR3 comprises 15 residues. The ends lost 4 bases at V and 4 bases at J; junction bases unmatched: 7. CDR3 in DNA: TGTGCCAGCAGCCTGGACAGGGGTGAGGCAGATACGCAGTATTTT. Amino acids: CASSLDRGEADTQYF. Based on the CDR3 plus reference TRBV5-4 and TRBJ2-3, the full variable domain is ETGVTQSPTHLIKTRGQQVTLRCSSQSGHNTVSWYQQALGQGPQFIFQYYREEENGRGNFPPRFSGLQFPNYSSELNVNALELDDSALYLCASSLDRGEADTQYFGPGTRLTVL.

The rearrangement uses TRBV9 and TRBJ2-7, with 12 bases identical to TRBD2. This CDR3 spans 18 amino acids. Germline assignment: CDR1 SGDLS and CDR2 YYNGEE. After removal of 4 bases from V and 5 bases from J, the junction contained 16 bases not matched to a gene. CDR3 amino acids: CASSSHSSGRVSGDEQYF. CDR3 nucleotides: TGTGCCAGCAGCTCACACTCTAGCGGGAGGGTCTCCGGGGACGAGCAGTACTTC.

The chain joins TRBV2 to TRBJ2-3, with a weak D call TRBD1 (6 bases). The germline V gene has CDR1 SNHLY and CDR2 FYNNEI. V was clipped by 5 bases and J by 3 bases, with 18 bases between them. This CDR3 spans 16 amino acids. CDR3 amino acids: CASSPQGKRSTDTQYF. CDR3 in DNA: TGTGCCAGCAGTCCACAGGGAAAGAGGTCAACAGATACGCAGTATTTT.

V and J are TRBV28 and TRBJ2-7; 7 bases match TRBD1. Germline CDR1 and CDR2: MDHEN and SYDVKM. The CDR3 has 13 amino acids. V dropped 6 bases and J dropped 2; count of bases not matched to a gene: 4. CDR3: CASRSGTAYEQYF. Written as DNA, the CDR3 is TGTGCCAGCAGGTCCGGGACAGCCTACGAGCAGTACTTC.

The chain carries TRBV20-1 and TRBJ2-1, with D unresolved. Germline V gene data show CDR1 as DFQATT and CDR2 as SNEGSKA (reference sequence). This CDR3 is built from 11 residues. Trimming stripped 7 bases from V and 7 bases from J, with 11 bases between. CDR3 DNA: TGCAGTGTTGCCCAGAAGAATGAGCAGTTCTTC. Translating gives CSVAQKNEQFF.

This clone was recorded only once. The chain has TRBV25-1 and TRBJ2-5; D may be TRBD1 (6 bases). Near its end, the DNA agrees better with TRBJ2-7, so the J call may be wrong. Germline values: CDR1 MGHDK, CDR2 SYGVNS. This CDR3 has 12 amino acids. The CDR3 DNA reads as TGTGCCGCTCGACAGGACTCCTACGAGCAGTACTTC. It encodes CAARQDSYEQYF.